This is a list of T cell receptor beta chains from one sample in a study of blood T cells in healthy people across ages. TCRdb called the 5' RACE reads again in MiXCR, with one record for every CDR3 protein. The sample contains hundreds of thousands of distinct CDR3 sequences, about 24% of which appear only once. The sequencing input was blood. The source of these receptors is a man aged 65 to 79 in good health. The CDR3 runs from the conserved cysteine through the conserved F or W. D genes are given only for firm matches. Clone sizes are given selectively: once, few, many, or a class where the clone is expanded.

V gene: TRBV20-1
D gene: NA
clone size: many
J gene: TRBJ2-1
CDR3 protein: CSARSYNEQFF
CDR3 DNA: TGCAGTGCCCGCTCCTACAATGAGCAGTTCTTC

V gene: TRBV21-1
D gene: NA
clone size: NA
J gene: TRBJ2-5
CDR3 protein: CASSKAWRAGGLTQYF
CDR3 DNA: TGTGCCAGCAGCAAAGCGTGGCGAGCGGGGGGTCTGACCCAGTACTTC

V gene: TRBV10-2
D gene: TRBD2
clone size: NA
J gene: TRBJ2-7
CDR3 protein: CASSDGLAGGDFEQYF
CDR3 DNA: TGCGCCAGCAGTGACGGACTAGCGGGGGGAGATTTCGAGCAGTACTTC

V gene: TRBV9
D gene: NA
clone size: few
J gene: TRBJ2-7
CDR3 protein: CASTAGPRGYEQYF
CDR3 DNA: TGTGCCAGCACTGCGGGGCCCCGGGGCTACGAGCAGTACTTC

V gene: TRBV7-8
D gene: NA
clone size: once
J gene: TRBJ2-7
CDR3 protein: CASSPEMGVASYEQYF
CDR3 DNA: TGTGCCAGCAGCCCCGAGATGGGGGTGGCCTCCTACGAGCAGTACTTC

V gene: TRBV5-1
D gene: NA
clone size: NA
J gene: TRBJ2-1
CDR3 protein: CASSLEGRAGLDEQFF
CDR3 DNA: TGCGCCAGCAGCTTGGAGGGCAGGGCGGGTTTGGATGAGCAGTTCTTC

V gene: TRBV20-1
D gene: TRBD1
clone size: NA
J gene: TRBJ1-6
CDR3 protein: CSARPQGARNSPLHF
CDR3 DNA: TGCAGTGCTAGACCACAGGGGGCTCGTAATTCACCCCTCCACTTT

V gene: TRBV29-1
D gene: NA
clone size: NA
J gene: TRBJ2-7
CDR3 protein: CSVQYGTSQKQYF
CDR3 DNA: TGCAGCGTTCAGTATGGGACCTCCCAAAAGCAGTACTTC

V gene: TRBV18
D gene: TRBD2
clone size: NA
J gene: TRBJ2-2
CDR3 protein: CASPPQDQAGWSFGGELFF
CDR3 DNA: TGTGCCAGCCCGCCCCAAGACCAAGCGGGATGGAGCTTTGGCGGGGAGCTGTTTTTT

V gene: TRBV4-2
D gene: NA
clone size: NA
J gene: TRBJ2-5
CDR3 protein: CASSLFTSTGTQETQYF
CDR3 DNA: TGTGCCAGCAGCCTGTTCACTTCTACAGGTACCCAAGAGACCCAGTACTTC

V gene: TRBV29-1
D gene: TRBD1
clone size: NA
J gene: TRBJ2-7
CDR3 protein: CSVEGQGTGEQYF
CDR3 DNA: TGCAGCGTTGAGGGACAGGGAACAGGCGAGCAGTACTTC

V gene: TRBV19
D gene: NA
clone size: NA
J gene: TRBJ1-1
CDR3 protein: CASAKRGSTEAFF
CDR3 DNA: TGTGCCAGTGCTAAGAGGGGTTCCACTGAAGCTTTCTTT

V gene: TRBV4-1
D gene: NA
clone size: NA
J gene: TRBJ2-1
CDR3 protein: CASSQERGEQFF
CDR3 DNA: TGCGCCAGCAGCCAAGAAAGGGGTGAGCAGTTCTTC

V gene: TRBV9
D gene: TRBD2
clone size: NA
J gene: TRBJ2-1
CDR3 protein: CASSVVGLAGVEQFF
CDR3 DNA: TGTGCCAGCAGCGTAGTTGGACTAGCGGGAGTTGAGCAGTTCTTC

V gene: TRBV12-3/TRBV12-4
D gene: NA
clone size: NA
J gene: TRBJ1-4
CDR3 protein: CASRPTNEKLFF
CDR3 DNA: TGTGCCAGCAGACCAACTAATGAAAAACTGTTTTTT

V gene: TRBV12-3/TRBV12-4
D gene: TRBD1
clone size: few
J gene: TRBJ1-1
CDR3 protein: CASSLAGRGQLHTEAFF
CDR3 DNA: TGTGCCAGCAGTTTAGCGGGGAGGGGGCAATTGCACACTGAAGCTTTCTTT

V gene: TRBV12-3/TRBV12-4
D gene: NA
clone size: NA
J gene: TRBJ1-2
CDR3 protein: CASSSSSGTYGYTF
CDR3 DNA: TGTGCCAGCAGTTCCTCCTCCGGGACCTATGGCTACACCTTC

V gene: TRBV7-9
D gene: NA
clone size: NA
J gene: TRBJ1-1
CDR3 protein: CASSSRGVDTEASF
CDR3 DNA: TGTGCCAGCAGCTCCCGAGGGGTAGACACTGAAGCTTCCTTT

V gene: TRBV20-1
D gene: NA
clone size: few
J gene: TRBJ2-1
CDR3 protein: CSAPPSSGQGYNEQFF
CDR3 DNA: TGCAGTGCCCCCCCCAGTAGTGGGCAAGGGTACAATGAGCAGTTCTTC

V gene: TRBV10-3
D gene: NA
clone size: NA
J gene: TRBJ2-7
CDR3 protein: CAIGQSEQYF
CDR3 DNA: TGTGCCATCGGACAGTCCGAGCAGTACTTC

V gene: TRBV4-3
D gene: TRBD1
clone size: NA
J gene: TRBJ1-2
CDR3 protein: CASSQRTGGSINYGYTF
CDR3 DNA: TGCGCCAGCAGCCAGCGGACAGGAGGATCTATTAACTATGGCTACACCTTC

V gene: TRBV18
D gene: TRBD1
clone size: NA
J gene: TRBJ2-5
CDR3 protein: CASSPTGQQETQYF
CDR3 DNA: TGTGCCAGCTCACCAACGGGACAGCAAGAGACCCAGTACTTC